This section outlines one TCR beta chain sequence together with its context. It was with unique molecular identifiers that the TCRbeta library was prepared. TCRdb itself ran the PCR reads through MiXCR, one entry per CDR3 protein. The profile covers approximately 400,000 distinct CDR3 sequences, with roughly a tenth appearing a single time and 5% to 6.5% taken by the ten largest. Losses at the gene ends were 4 bases for V and 4 bases for J; bases not matched to a gene: 5. Germline CDR1 reads SGHTA; CDR2 reads FQGTGA. The CDR3 is 16 residues long. The data were obtained in a study of T-cell reconstitution after alpha-beta-depleted transplantation in children.

This chain joins TRBV7-3 and TRBJ2-5; TRBD2 matches 14 bases. The source material was PBMCs from the stem cell graft donor, sampled from the stem cell graft. The clonotype originates from a human donor who donated a stem cell graft to a child with acute myeloid leukemia. The CDR3 reads CASSSTGLAGVETQYF. CDR3 bases: TGTGCCAGCAGCTCGACGGGACTAGCGGGAGTAGAGACCCAGTACTTC.